The clone carrying this T cell receptor (beta chain) was counted only a few times. In the source study's methods: Reference gene primer amplification yielded estimated nucleated cell counts. The assay was immunoSEQ multiplex PCR, and TCRdb's table has in-frame clones only and misses some. The DNA was the basis for D and trimming; V, J and clone size are from that table. This sample has roughly 77,000 clones, with 60% to 80% found just once. The data were obtained in a study of blood T cell repertoires in COVID-19. The overall study: Researchers got acute and convalescent COVID-19 samples from the United States, Italy and Spain. T cells, B-cell-depleted T cells, or PBMCs supplied cDNA or gDNA.

The V gene end was trimmed by 4 bases and the J gene end by 3 bases; junction bases not matched to a gene: 8. This CDR3 is 15 amino acids long. The germline gives CDR1 SGHKS, CDR2 YYEKEE (reference sequence). The chain joins TRBV5-5 to TRBJ2-7; TRBD1 matches 9 bases. The receptor comes from a human donor in a cohort sampled during active COVID-19. The sample comprised peripheral blood. Here the CDR3 reads CASSRGQGGFYEQYF. The DNA for the CDR3 is TGTGCCAGCAGCCGGGGACAGGGAGGTTTCTACGAGCAGTACTTC.